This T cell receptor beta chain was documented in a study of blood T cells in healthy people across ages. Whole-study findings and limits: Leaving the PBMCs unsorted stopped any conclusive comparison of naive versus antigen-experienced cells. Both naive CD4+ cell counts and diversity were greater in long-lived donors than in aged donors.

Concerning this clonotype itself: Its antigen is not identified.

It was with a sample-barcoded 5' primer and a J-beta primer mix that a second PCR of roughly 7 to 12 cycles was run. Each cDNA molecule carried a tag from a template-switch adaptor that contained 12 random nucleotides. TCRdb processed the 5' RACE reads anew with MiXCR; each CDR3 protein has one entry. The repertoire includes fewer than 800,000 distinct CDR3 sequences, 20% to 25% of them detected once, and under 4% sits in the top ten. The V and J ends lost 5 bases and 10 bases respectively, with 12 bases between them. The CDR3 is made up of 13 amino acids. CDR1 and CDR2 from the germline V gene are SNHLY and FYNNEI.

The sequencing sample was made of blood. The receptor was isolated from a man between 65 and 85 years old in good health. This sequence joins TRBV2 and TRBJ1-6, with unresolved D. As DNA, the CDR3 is TGTGCCAGCAGTCTTCAGATGGGATCACCCCTCCACTTT. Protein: CASSLQMGSPLHF. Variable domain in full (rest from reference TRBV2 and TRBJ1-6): EPEVTQTPSHQVTQMGQEVILRCVPISNHLYFYWYRQILGQKVEFLVSFYNNEISEKSEIFDDQFSVERPDGSNFTLKIRSTKLEDSAMYFCASSLQMGSPLHFGNGTRLTVT.